The 15 T cell receptor beta chains presented below share a single source sample, sequenced in a study of identical twins. Via MiXCR, TCRdb re-called the 5' RACE reads, giving one row per CDR3 protein. The sample has around 1.7 million distinct CDR3 sequences, about 32% seen once. Sequences were obtained from cord blood. The receptors here all came from a newborn girl in good health.

CDR3 sequence: CASRSTGPDTQYF. Here the CDR3 DNA reads TGTGCCAGCAGGTCCACAGGGCCAGATACGCAGTATTTT. The chain uses TRBV12-3 or TRBV12-4 and TRBJ2-3, with a tentative D call TRBD1 (6 bases). The CDR3 has 13 amino acids. The germline V and J ends were trimmed by 6 bases and 4 bases, with 11 bases remaining between them.

The table lists this clonotype with many counts. The gene calls are TRBV4-2 and TRBJ1-2; TRBD1 matches 9 bases. The CDR3 runs to 14 residues. Germline CDR1 reads LGHNA; CDR2 reads YNFKEQ. J gave up 4 bases and V 7 bases, and 7 bases lay outside the gene matches. The CDR3 reads CASTTGTGPYGYTF. The CDR3 region has the DNA TGTGCCAGCACGACCGGGACAGGGCCCTATGGCTACACCTTC.

The chain carries TRBV20-1 and TRBJ2-7; D is perhaps TRBD2 (6 bases). The V end lost 6 bases, the J end lost 5 bases, and 17 bases lay between the germline ends. The germline V gene encodes CDR1 DFQATT and CDR2 SNEGSKA (reference sequence). The CDR3 length is 13 residues. The CDR3: CSAAPAGRNEQYF. The CDR3 bases are TGCAGTGCCGCGCCGGCAGGGAGGAACGAGCAGTACTTC.

This clonotype turned up a few times. The chain couples TRBV12-3 or TRBV12-4 to TRBJ2-3; 10 positions agree with TRBD2. This CDR3 is built from 17 residues. V shed 6 bases and J 3 bases; nucleotides not matched to a gene: 12. The CDR3 spells CASSLNRQLAGTDTQYF. For the CDR3, the DNA is TGTGCCAGCAGCCTAAACAGGCAACTAGCGGGGACAGATACGCAGTATTTT.

V gene TRBV20-1 combines with J gene TRBJ1-2; a possible D gene is TRBD1 (6 bases). The CDR3 contains 16 residues. CDR1 is DFQATT, CDR2 SNEGSKA, per germline (reference sequence). Trimming left V 3 bases short and J 4 bases short, with 21 bases between. The CDR3 loop reads CSASRRGTFRGYGYTF. The CDR3 nucleotides are TGCAGTGCTAGTAGGAGGGGGACCTTTAGGGGCTATGGCTACACCTTC.

As regards this clonotype: A much larger clone differs from this one at a single base, so this may be a read error. The chain recombines TRBV29-1 with TRBJ2-1, with D perhaps matching TRBD1 (5 bases). The closer fit of TRBJ2-7 to the DNA end suggests the J call may be wrong. Germline CDR1 is SQVTM and CDR2 is ANQGSEA. The CDR3 is made up of 13 amino acids. In DNA, the CDR3 is TGCAGCGTGGCCGACAGAAGCTACAATGAGCAGTACTTC. Translating gives CSVADRSYNEQYF.

The sample holds a few counts of this clonotype. The chain uses TRBV27 and TRBJ1-2; 7 nucleotides line up with TRBD1. Germline CDR1 is MNHEY and CDR2 is SMNVEV (reference sequence). The CDR3 is 15 amino acids. The V and J ends lost 1 base and 6 bases, in that order; junction bases with no gene match: 8. The CDR3 coding sequence is TGTGCCAGCAGTTTATTCGGAGGGGGCGCAGATGGCTACACCTTC. Protein: CASSLFGGGADGYTF.

The rearrangement links TRBV20-1 to TRBJ2-7, with 7 bases fitting TRBD2. Trimming removed 5 bases from V and 5 bases from J; junction bases left unmatched: 9. The CDR3 is 13 amino acids. Per the germline V gene, CDR1 is DFQATT and CDR2 is SNEGSKA (reference sequence). CDR3 loop: CSAPRTSQHEQYF. The CDR3 DNA sequence: TGCAGTGCTCCCCGGACTAGTCAGCACGAGCAGTACTTC.

This clonotype was seen more than once but under ten times. This chain connects TRBV20-1 to TRBJ1-6; D not resolved. The CDR3 is made up of 14 amino acids. Germline lookup yields CDR1 DFQATT and CDR2 SNEGSKA (reference sequence). V lost 2 bases to trimming and J lost 0 bases, with 5 bases between them. CDR3 coding DNA: TGCAGTGCTAGACACAGCTCCTATAATTCACCCCTCCACTTT. This encodes CSARHSSYNSPLHF.

This clonotype was recorded at least ten times. This chain links TRBV5-1 with TRBJ2-7; no definite D call. The CDR3 runs to 14 residues. CDR1 SGHRS and CDR2 YFSETQ come from the germline V gene. The ends were cut back, 0 bases at V and 3 bases at J, with 10 bases in the middle. CDR3 protein: CASSLDALFYEQYF. The CDR3 nucleotides are TGCGCCAGCAGCTTGGATGCACTTTTCTACGAGCAGTACTTC.

The V and J genes are TRBV2 and TRBJ2-1, with TRBD2 matching 8 bases. The CDR3 length is 13 residues. J lost 4 bases, V lost 6 bases, and 2 bases had no gene match. Per germline, CDR1 SNHLY and CDR2 FYNNEI. The CDR3 DNA sequence: TGTGCCAGCAGCGAGCGGGAGTACAATGAGCAGTTCTTC. Protein: CASSEREYNEQFF. The variable domain in full, with the rest retrieved from reference TRBV2 and TRBJ2-1, is EPEVTQTPSHQVTQMGQEVILRCVPISNHLYFYWYRQILGQKVEFLVSFYNNEISEKSEIFDDQFSVERPDGSNFTLKIRSTKLEDSAMYFCASSEREYNEQFFGPGTRLTVL.

With regard to this clonotype: Mismatch with germline at one junction end may stem from a read error. The rearrangement uses TRBV10-3 and TRBJ2-7, with TRBD2 identical over 7 bases. CDR1 is ENHRY and CDR2 is SYGVKD in the germline V gene. CDR3 length: 16 residues. CDR3 loop: CASSSPTSATSYEQYF. The CDR3 nucleotides read TGTGCCAGCAGTTCCCCTACTAGCGCGACATCCTACGAGCAGTACTTC.

This clonotype showed up just once. The J gene is TRBJ2-3, the V gene TRBV30; 10 nucleotides align to TRBD1. Germline trimming cut 3 bases from V and 5 bases from J; bases unmatched to any gene: 5. Germline lookup yields CDR1 GTSNPN and CDR2 SVGIG (reference sequence). CDR3 length: 14 residues. CDR3: CAWRLTGGRDTQYF. The CDR3 nucleotides are TGTGCCTGGAGGCTGACAGGGGGCAGAGATACGCAGTATTTT. The full variable domain, rest sourced from reference TRBV30 and TRBJ2-3, is SQTIHQWPATLVQPVGSPLSLECTVEGTSNPNLYWYRQAAGRGLQLLFYSVGIGQISSEVPQNLSASRPQDRQFILSSKKLLLSDSGFYLCAWRLTGGRDTQYFGPGTRLTVL.

In its sample, this clonotype was seen a few times. The chain employs TRBV20-1 and TRBJ2-7, with D possibly matching TRBD2 (5 bases). This CDR3 contains 12 residues. V lost 1 base and J lost 4, with 8 bases in between. Germline assignment: CDR1 DFQATT and CDR2 SNEGSKA (reference sequence). This CDR3 reads CSARVPGYEQYF. The CDR3 DNA reads as TGCAGTGCTAGAGTCCCGGGGTACGAGCAGTACTTC.

V usage is TRBV12-3 or TRBV12-4 and J usage is TRBJ2-1; unclear D gene. The end of the DNA aligns better with TRBJ2-7, so the J call may be wrong. The CDR3 is 15 residues long. CDR3 region: CASSVLSRSYNEQYF. DNA of the CDR3: TGTGCCAGCTCGGTCCTATCACGCTCCTACAATGAGCAGTACTTC.